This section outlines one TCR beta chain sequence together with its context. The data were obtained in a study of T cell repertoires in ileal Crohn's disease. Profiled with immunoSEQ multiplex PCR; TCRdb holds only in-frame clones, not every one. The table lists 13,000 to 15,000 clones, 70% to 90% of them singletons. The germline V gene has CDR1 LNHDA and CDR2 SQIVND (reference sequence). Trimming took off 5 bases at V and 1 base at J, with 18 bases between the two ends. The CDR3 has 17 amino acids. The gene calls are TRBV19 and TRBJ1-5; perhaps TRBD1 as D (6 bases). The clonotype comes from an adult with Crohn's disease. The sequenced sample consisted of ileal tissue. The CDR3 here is CASSPMGRGGSNQPQHF. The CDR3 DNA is TGTGCCAGTAGTCCCATGGGCAGGGGAGGGAGCAATCAGCCCCAGCATTTT.